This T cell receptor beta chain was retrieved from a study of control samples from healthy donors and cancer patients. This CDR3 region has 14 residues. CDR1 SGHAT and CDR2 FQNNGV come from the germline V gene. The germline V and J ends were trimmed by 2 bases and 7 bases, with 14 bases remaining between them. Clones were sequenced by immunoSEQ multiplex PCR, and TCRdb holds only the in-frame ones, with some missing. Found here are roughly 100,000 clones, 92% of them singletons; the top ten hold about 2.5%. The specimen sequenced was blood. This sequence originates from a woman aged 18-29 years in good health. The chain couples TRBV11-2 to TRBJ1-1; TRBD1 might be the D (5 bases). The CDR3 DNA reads TGTGCCAGCAGCTTACGGGGCAAGAGGGATGAAGCTTTCTTT. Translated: CASSLRGKRDEAFF.